The clone carrying this T cell receptor beta chain was seen just once. These data come from a study of blood T cell repertoires in COVID-19. The wider study: Samples representing acute and convalescent COVID-19 were sourced from the United States, Italy and Spain.

In the authors' methods: Estimation of nucleated cell counts relied on the amplification of reference gene primers. This table comes from immunoSEQ multiplex PCR, and its TCRdb copy is limited to in-frame clones, with some not included. V, J and clone size are taken as reported in that table, and D and trimming were inferred from the DNA itself. The table records 200,000 or so clones, roughly four fifths of them present only once. Sequencing was done on a sample of peripheral blood. This TCR came from a woman aged 25-40 years with acute or convalescent COVID-19.

The CDR3 DNA reads as TGTGCCAGCAGCTTGCCGGGGGGGCTGACTGAAGCTTTCTTT. It specifies CASSLPGGLTEAFF. This chain joins TRBV5-5 and TRBJ1-1; TRBD1 might be the D (6 bases). CDR3 size: 14 residues. The V end was cut by 1 base, the J end by 5 bases, with 12 bases between. Germline CDR1 and CDR2: SGHKS and YYEKEE (reference sequence).